A selection of T cell receptor beta chains follows, all from one sample in a study of T-cell reconstitution after alpha-beta-depleted transplantation in children. TCRdb re-called the PCR reads through MiXCR, storing one row per CDR3 protein. The data contain 350,000 to 500,000 distinct CDR3 sequences, about 45% of them singletons. The starting material was PBMCs, obtained before TCRalphabeta/CD19-depleted stem cell transplant. These receptors originate from a girl aged 2-10 years with aplastic anemia, due to receive a stem cell transplant. CDR3s include the opening cysteine and the closing phenylalanine or tryptophan. Fields, in order: CDR3 DNA, CDR3 protein, clone size, J gene, D gene, V gene. A D gene is named only where the DNA matches it firmly. Some rows have no size entry. The others give once, few or many, or a class for an expanded clone.

TGCAGTGCTAGAGTCCTAGGGGCAGGGCAAGAGACCCAGTACTTC | CSARVLGAGQETQYF | . | TRBJ2-5 | . | TRBV20-1
TGTGCCAGCAGTTTCGACCTTAGCTACGAGCAGTACTTC | CASSFDLSYEQYF | . | TRBJ2-7 | . | TRBV28
TGCAGTGCTATTAAGGGATCTGGAAACACCATATATTTT | CSAIKGSGNTIYF | once | TRBJ1-3 | . | TRBV20-1
TGTGCCAGCAGCCAAGATGGCTTTAGCTCCTACAATGAGCAGTTCTTC | CASSQDGFSSYNEQFF | many | TRBJ2-1 | . | TRBV14
TGTGCCAGCAGTCCCGAGGCTAGCGGGGGGTACAATGAGCAGTTCTTC | CASSPEASGGYNEQFF | . | TRBJ2-1 | TRBD2 | TRBV28
TGTGCCAGCAGCGGCGGACAGGTCGAATACGAGCAGTACTTC | CASSGGQVEYEQYF | many | TRBJ2-7 | TRBD1 | TRBV9
TGTGCCTCGGATTTGGGGGCTGCCACAGATACGCAGTATTTT | CASDLGAATDTQYF | . | TRBJ2-3 | . | TRBV30
TGCAGTGCGGCCGCTAGCGCTAACACCGGGGAGCTGTTTTTT | CSAAASANTGELFF | . | TRBJ2-2 | . | TRBV20-1
TGCAGTGCTAGCGGCACCGGGACGGAGTTTACCGGGACAAGTAACACAGATACGCAGTATTTT | CSASGTGTEFTGTSNTDTQYF | . | TRBJ2-3 | . | TRBV20-1
TGTGCCAGCAGCCCGGCGGTACACGAGCAGTACTTC | CASSPAVHEQYF | . | TRBJ2-7 | . | TRBV11-1
TGCGCCAGCAGCTTGGCCCCGGGCGTCGGGACCCCCTACAATGAGCAGTTCTTC | CASSLAPGVGTPYNEQFF | . | TRBJ2-1 | . | TRBV5-1
TGTGCCAGCAGCCCTACTAGCGGGGGGAGGAATGAGCAGTTCTTC | CASSPTSGGRNEQFF | . | TRBJ2-1 | TRBD2 | TRBV7-2
TGCAGTGCTCAATCCCGATACTGGTCCTACAATGAGCAGTTCTTC | CSAQSRYWSYNEQFF | . | TRBJ2-1 | . | TRBV20-1
TGTGCCAGCAGCTTAGACCCAGGGGATACCGGGGAGCTGTTTTTT | CASSLDPGDTGELFF | . | TRBJ2-2 | . | TRBV9
TGCAGTGCTAGGAGGGGGACAGGGAACACTGGGGCCAACGTCCTGACTTTC | CSARRGTGNTGANVLTF | . | TRBJ2-6 | TRBD1 | TRBV20-1
TGTGCCAGCAGTTTGTCAGCGGGAGTGGCAGATACGCAGTATTTT | CASSLSAGVADTQYF | . | TRBJ2-3 | TRBD2 | TRBV27